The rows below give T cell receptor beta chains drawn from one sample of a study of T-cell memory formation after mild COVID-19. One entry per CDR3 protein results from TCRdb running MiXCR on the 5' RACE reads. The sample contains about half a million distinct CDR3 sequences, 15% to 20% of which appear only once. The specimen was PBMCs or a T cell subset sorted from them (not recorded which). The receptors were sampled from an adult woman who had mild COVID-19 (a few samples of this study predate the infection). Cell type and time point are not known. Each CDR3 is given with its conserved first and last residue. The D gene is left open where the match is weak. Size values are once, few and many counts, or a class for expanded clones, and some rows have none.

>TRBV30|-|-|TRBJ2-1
TGTGCCTGGATCCGGGGGATCGGGAATGAGCAGTTCTTC
CAWIRGIGNEQFF
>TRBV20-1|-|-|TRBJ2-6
TGCAGTGCTAGGACACATTACTCTGGGGCCAACGTCCTGACTTTC
CSARTHYSGANVLTF
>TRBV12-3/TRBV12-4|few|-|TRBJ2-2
TGTGCCAGCAGTTTAGATCGGGGGGCAAGCGGGGAGCTGTTTTTT
CASSLDRGASGELFF
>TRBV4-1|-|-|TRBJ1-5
TGCGCCAGCAGCCAAGGTTATCATCAGCCCCAGCATTTT
CASSQGYHQPQHF
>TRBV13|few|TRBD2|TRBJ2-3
TGTGCCAGCAGCTTAGCCGGGACTAGCGGGAGGGCCATTCTCACAGATACGCAGTATTTT
CASSLAGTSGRAILTDTQYF
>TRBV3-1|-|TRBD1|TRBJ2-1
TGTGCCAGCAGCCAGGGGCAGGGGGCTTCGCAGTTCTTC
CASSQGQGASQFF
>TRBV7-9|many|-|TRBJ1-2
TGTGCCAGCAGCTTAGAGACAGCTAACTATGGCTACACCTTC
CASSLETANYGYTF
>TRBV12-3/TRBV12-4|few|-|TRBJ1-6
TGTGCCAGCACAGTTGGGTTGGGGTCACCCCTCCACTTT
CASTVGLGSPLHF
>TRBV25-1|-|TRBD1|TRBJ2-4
TGTGCCAGCAGTGAAAGGGCAGGGGGACGTGTCATTCAGTACTTC
CASSERAGGRVIQYF
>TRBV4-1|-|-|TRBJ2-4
TGCGCCAGCAGCCAAGAACAGCTCGTTCTAGCCAAAAACATTCAGTACTTC
CASSQEQLVLAKNIQYF
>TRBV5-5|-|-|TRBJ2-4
TGTGCCAGCAGCTCGGGGTCTTTAGCCAAAAACATTCAGTACTTC
CASSSGSLAKNIQYF
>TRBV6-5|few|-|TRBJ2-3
TGTGCCAGCAGTTACTCGCCGGGACTCAACACAGATACGCAGTATTTT
CASSYSPGLNTDTQYF
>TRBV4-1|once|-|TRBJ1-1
TGCGCCAGCAGCCGTAATTGGCAGGGTAGGTTTAACACTGAAGCTTTCTTT
CASSRNWQGRFNTEAFF
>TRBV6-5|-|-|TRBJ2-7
TGTGCCAGCAGTTACTCCGAATTAGGTCTAGGGGCGAACGAGCAGTACTTC
CASSYSELGLGANEQYF
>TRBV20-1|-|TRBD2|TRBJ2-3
TGCAGTGCTAGATCCGGCGGGAGTGGCACAGATACGCAGTATTTT
CSARSGGSGTDTQYF
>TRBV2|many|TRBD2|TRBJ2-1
TGTGCCAGCAACCTCGGGGGGTTGGATGAGCAGTTCTTC
CASNLGGLDEQFF
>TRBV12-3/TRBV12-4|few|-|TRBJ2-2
TGTGCCAGCAGCCACCGGGGGACGGACGCCAGGGGGGAGCTGTTTTTT
CASSHRGTDARGELFF
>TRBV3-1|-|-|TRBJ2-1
TGTGCCAGCAGCCAATCGGGGACCAATGAGCAGTTCTTC
CASSQSGTNEQFF
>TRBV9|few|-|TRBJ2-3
TGTGCCAGCAGCGTAGAAGTGGGGGCCCCAGATACGCAGTATTTT
CASSVEVGAPDTQYF
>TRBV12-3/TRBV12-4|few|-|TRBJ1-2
TGTGCCAGCAGTTACACAGGGGGCTACACCTTC
CASSYTGGYTF
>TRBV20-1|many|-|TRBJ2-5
TGCAGTGCTAGCAGACAGCCCCAAGAGACCCAGTACTTC
CSASRQPQETQYF
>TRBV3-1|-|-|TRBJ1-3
TGTGCCAGCAGCCAAGATTCGAAACTTGGACGGTGGAGCTCTGGAAACACCATATATTTT
CASSQDSKLGRWSSGNTIYF
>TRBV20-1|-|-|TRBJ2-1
TGCAGTGGGTTTGGCGCGAATGAGCAGTTCTTC
CSGFGANEQFF
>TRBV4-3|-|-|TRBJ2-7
TGCGCCAGCAGCCACGGGACGGATTTCTCCTACGAGCAGTACTTC
CASSHGTDFSYEQYF
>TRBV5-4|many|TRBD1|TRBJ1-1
TGTGCCAGCAGCCCCGGACAGGGGGCTACCCACACTGAAGCTTTCTTT
CASSPGQGATHTEAFF
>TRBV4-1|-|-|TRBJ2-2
TGCGCCAGCAGCCAAGATCCTCCAGCAGGGGCGGACGGGGAGCTGTTTTTT
CASSQDPPAGADGELFF